A single count supports the clone carrying this T cell receptor (beta chain). The target antigen is unknown. Generated by immunoSEQ multiplex PCR, the TCRdb table keeps only in-frame clones and is missing some. The sample contains about 98,000 clones, approximately 88% of which appear only once. The data derive from a study of identifying expanded T cells in peripheral blood. The study, taken as a whole, reports: Differentially abundant clones: approximately 1.3 between replicates, just under 17 at two to three weeks, around 19 at four. Across healthy donors, higher total template counts meant significantly greater approximately two-week count variance.

No infections or other immune events were documented during collection. The sequenced sample was blood. The TCR originated in a person aged 18 to 75 in good health.

The CDR3 coding sequence is TGTGCCAGCAGCTTGGTGAACCAAGATGAAGCTTTCTTT. This sequence encodes CASSLVNQDEAFF. The J gene is TRBJ1-1, the V gene TRBV5-6; D unclear. The CDR3 totals 13 residues. The germline gives CDR1 SGHDT, CDR2 YYEEEE. V lost 0 bases and J 7 bases, leaving 10 bases between the germline ends.